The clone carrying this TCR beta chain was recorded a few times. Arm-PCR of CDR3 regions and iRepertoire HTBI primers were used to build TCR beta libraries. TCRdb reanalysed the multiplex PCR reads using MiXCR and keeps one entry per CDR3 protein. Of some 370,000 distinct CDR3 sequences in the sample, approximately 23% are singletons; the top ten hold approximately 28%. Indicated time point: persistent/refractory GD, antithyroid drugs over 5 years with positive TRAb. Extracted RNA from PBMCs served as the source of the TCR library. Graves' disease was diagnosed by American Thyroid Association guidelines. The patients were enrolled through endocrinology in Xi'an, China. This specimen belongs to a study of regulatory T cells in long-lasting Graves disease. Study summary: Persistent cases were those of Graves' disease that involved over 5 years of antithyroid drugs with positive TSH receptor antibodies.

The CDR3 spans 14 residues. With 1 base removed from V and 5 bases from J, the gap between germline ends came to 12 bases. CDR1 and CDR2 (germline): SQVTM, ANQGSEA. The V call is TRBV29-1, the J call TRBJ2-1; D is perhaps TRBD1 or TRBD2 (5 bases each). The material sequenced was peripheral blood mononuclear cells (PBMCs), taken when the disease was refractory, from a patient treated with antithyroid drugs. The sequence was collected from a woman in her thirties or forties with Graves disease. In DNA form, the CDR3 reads TGCAGCGTTGAAGGGGGGTTTTGGGACAATGAGCAGTTCTTC. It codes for CSVEGGFWDNEQFF.